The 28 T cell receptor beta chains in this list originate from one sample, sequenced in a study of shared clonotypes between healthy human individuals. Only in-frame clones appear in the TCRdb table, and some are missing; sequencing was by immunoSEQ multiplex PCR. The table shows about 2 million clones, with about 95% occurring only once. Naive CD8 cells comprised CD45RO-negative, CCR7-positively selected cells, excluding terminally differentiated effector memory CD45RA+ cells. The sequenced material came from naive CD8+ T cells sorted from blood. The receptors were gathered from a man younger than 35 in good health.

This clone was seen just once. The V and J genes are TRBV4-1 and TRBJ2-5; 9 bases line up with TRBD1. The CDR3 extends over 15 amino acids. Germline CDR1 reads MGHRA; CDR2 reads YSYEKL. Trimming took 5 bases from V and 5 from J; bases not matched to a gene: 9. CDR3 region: CASSGRDRAGETQYF. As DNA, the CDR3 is TGCGCCAGCAGCGGCCGGGACAGGGCCGGGGAGACCCAGTACTTC.

CDR3 amino acids: CASSLSVGTLYNEQFF. The CDR3, as DNA: TGTGCCAGCAGTTTATCGGTCGGGACTCTCTACAATGAGCAGTTCTTC. This chain joins TRBV27 and TRBJ2-1, with D possibly being TRBD2 (6 bases). The V gene's germline CDR1 is MNHEY and CDR2 SMNVEV (reference sequence). The CDR3 is made up of 16 amino acids. Trimming left V 0 bases short and J 3 bases short, with 12 bases between.

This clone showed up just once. CDR3 bases: TGTGCCAGCAGTGGAGACAGGGGGTCGCAAGAGACCCAGTACTTC. Translating gives CASSGDRGSQETQYF. This chain links TRBV6-5 with TRBJ2-5; TRBD1 matches at 9 bases. CDR1 and CDR2 from the germline V gene are MNHEY and SVGAGI. CDR3 size: 15 residues. V lost 5 bases, J lost 2 bases, and 6 bases stayed unmatched.

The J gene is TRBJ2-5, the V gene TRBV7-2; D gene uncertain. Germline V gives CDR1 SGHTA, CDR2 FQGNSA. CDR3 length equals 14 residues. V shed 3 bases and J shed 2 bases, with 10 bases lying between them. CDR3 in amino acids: CASSFPPTQETQYF. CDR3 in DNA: TGTGCCAGCAGCTTCCCACCAACTCAAGAGACCCAGTACTTC.

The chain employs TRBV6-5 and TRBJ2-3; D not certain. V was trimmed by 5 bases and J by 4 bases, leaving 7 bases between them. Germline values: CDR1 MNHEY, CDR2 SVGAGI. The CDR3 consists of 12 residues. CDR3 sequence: CASSKSPDTQYF. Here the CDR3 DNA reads TGTGCCAGCAGTAAGTCCCCAGATACGCAGTATTTT.

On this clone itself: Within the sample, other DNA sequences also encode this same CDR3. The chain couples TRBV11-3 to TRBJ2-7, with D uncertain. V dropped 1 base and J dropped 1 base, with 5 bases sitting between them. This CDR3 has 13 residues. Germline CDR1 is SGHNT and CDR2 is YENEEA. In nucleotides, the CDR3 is TGTGCCAGCAGCTTAGGGCAGTCCTACGAGCAGTACTTC. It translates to CASSLGQSYEQYF.

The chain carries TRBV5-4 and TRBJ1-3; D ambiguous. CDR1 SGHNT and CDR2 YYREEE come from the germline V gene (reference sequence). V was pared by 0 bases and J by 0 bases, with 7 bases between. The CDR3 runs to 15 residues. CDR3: CASSLGGSSGNTIYF. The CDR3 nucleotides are TGTGCCAGCAGCTTGGGAGGGAGCTCTGGAAACACCATATATTTT.

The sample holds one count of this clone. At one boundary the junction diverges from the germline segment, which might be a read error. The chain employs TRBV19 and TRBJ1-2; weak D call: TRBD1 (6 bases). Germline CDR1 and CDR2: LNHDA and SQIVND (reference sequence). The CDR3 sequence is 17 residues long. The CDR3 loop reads CASSIGFNRDPNYGYTF. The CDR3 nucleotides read TGTGCCAGCAGTATTGGCTTCAACAGGGACCCTAACTATGGCTACACCTTC. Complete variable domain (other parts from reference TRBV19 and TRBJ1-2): DGGITQSPKYLFRKEGQNVTLSCEQNLNHDAMYWYRQDPGQGLRLIYYSQIVNDFQKGDIAEGYSVSREKKESFPLTVTSAQKNPTAFYLCASSIGFNRDPNYGYTFGSGTRLTVV.

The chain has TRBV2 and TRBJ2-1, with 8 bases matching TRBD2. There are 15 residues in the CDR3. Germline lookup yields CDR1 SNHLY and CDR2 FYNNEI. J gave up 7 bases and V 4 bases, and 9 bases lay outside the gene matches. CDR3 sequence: CASSVSAGVRNEQFF. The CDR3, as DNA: TGTGCCAGCAGTGTTTCAGCGGGAGTCCGGAATGAGCAGTTCTTC. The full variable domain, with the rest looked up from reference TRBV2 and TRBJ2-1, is EPEVTQTPSHQVTQMGQEVILRCVPISNHLYFYWYRQILGQKVEFLVSFYNNEISEKSEIFDDQFSVERPDGSNFTLKIRSTKLEDSAMYFCASSVSAGVRNEQFFGPGTRLTVL.

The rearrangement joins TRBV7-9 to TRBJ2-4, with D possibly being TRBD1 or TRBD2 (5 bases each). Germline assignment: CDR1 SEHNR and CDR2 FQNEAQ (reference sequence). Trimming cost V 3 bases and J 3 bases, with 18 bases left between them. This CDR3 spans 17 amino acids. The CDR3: CASSLFLGDVVKNIQYF. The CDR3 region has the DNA TGTGCCAGCAGCTTGTTTTTGGGGGATGTTGTCAAAAACATTCAGTACTTC.

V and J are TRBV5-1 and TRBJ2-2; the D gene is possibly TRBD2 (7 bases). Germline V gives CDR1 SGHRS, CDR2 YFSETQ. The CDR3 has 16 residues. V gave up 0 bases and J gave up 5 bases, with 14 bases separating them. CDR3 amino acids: CASSLALGGRTGELFF. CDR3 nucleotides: TGCGCCAGCAGCTTGGCCCTCGGGGGGCGTACCGGGGAGCTGTTTTTT.

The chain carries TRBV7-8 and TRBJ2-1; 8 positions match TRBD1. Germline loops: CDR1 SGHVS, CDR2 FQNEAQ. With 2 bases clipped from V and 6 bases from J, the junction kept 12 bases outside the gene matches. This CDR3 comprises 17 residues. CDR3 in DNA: TGTGCCAGCAGCTTAAGAACAGGGGGTAGTAAGGGCAATGAGCAGTTCTTC. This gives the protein CASSLRTGGSKGNEQFF. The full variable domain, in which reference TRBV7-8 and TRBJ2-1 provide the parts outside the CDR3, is GAGVSQSPRYKVAKRGQDVALRCDPISGHVSLFWYQQALGQGPEFLTYFQNEAQLDKSGLPSDRFFAERPEGSVSTLKIQRTQQEDSAVYLCASSLRTGGSKGNEQFFGPGTRLTVL.

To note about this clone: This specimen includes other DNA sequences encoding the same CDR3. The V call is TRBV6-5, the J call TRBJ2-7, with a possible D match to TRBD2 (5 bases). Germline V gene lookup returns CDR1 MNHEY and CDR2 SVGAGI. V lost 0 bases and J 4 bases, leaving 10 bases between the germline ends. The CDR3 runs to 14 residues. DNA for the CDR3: TGTGCCAGCAGTTACTCAGACCGCGGGTACGAGCAGTACTTC. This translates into CASSYSDRGYEQYF.

In DNA, the CDR3 is TGCGCCAGCAGCCAAGGGGAGCTTAGACAGCTTTCCACCACTGAAGCTTTCTTT. Translated, it gives CASSQGELRQLSTTEAFF. The chain recombines TRBV4-3 with TRBJ1-1; D is perhaps TRBD1 (5 bases). The CDR3 runs to 18 residues. Germline CDR1 reads LGHNA; CDR2 reads YSLEER. Trimming stripped 1 base from V and 4 bases from J, with 22 bases between.

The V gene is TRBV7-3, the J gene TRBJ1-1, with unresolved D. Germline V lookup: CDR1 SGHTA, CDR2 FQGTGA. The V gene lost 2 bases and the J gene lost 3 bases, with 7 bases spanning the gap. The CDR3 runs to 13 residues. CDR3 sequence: CASSLELYTEAFF. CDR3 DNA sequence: TGTGCCAGCAGCTTAGAGTTGTACACTGAAGCTTTCTTT.

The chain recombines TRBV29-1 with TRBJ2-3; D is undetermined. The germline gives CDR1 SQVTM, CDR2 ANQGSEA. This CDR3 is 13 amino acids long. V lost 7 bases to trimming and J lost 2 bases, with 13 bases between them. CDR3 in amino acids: CSALRPNTDTQYF. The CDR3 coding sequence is TGCAGCGCCCTTAGACCCAACACAGATACGCAGTATTTT.

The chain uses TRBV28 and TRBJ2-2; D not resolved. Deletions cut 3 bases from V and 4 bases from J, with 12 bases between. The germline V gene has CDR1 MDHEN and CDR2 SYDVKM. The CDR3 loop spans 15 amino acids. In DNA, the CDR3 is TGTGCCAGCAGTTTGTCCCGGGCCCTCACCGGGGAGCTGTTTTTT. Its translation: CASSLSRALTGELFF.

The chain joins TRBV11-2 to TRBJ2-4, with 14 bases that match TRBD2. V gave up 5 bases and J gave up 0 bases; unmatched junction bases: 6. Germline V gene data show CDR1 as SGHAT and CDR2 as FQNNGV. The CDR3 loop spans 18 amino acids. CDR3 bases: TGTGCCAGCAGCCGGACTAGCGGGGGGTTTCTAGCCAAAAACATTCAGTACTTC. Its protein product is CASSRTSGGFLAKNIQYF. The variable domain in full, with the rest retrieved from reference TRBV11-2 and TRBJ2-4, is EAGVAQSPRYKIIEKRQSVAFWCNPISGHATLYWYQQILGQGPKLLIQFQNNGVVDDSQLPKDRFSAERLKGVDSTLKIQPAKLEDSAVYLCASSRTSGGFLAKNIQYFGAGTRLSVL.

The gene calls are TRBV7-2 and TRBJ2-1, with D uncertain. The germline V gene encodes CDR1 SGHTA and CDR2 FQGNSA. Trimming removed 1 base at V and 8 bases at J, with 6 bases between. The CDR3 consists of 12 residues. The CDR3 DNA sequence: TGTGCCAGCAGCTTAGGGGCGGATGAGCAGTTCTTC. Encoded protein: CASSLGADEQFF.

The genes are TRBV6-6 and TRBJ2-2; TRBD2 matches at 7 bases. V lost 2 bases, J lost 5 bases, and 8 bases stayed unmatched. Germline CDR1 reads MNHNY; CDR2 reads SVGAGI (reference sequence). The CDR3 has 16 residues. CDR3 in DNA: TGTGCCAGCAGTTACAGGGCTAGCGGAGAAACCGGGGAGCTGTTTTTT. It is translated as CASSYRASGETGELFF.

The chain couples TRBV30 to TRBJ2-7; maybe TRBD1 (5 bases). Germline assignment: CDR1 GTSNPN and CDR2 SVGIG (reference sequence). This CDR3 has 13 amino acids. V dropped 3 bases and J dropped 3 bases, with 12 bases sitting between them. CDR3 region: CAWSWGSFYEQYF. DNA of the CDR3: TGTGCCTGGAGCTGGGGCAGCTTCTACGAGCAGTACTTC.

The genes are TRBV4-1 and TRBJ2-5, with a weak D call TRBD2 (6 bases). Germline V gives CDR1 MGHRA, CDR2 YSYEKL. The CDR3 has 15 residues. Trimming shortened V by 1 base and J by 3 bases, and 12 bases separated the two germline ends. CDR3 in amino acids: CASSQVYGGEETQYF. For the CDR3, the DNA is TGCGCCAGCAGCCAAGTTTACGGAGGGGAAGAGACCCAGTACTTC.

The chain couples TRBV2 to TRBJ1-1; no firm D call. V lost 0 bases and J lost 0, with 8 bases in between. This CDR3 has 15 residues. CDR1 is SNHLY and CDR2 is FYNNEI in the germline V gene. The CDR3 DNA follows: TGTGCCAGCAGTGAAGCTGCCCTGATGAACACTGAAGCTTTCTTT. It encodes CASSEAALMNTEAFF.

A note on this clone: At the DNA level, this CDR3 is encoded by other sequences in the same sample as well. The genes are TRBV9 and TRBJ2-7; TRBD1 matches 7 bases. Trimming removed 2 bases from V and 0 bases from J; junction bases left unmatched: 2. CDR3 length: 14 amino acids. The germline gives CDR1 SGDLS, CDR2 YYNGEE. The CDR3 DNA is TGTGCCAGCAGCGTTGGACAGGCCTCCTACGAGCAGTACTTC. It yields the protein CASSVGQASYEQYF.

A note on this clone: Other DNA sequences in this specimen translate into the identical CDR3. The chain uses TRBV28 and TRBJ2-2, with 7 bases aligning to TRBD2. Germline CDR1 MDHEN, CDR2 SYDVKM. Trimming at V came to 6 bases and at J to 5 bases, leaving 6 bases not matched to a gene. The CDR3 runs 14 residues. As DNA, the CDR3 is TGTGCCAGCAGCCGCACGGGGGGTACCGGGGAGCTGTTTTTT. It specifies CASSRTGGTGELFF.

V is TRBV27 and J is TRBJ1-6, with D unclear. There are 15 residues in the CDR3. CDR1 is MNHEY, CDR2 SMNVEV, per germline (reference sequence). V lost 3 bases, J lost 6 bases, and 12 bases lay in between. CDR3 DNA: TGTGCCAGCAGTTTGGTCGCCCTGGGTAATTCACCCCTCCACTTT. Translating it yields CASSLVALGNSPLHF.

CDR3 sequence: CASSLPGQGNTIYF. The CDR3 DNA follows: TGTGCCAGCAGCTTACCGGGACAGGGAAACACCATATATTTT. The V and J genes are TRBV5-4 and TRBJ1-3, with 7 bases aligning to TRBD1. With 2 bases clipped from V and 4 bases from J, the junction kept 3 bases outside the gene matches. The CDR3 runs to 14 residues. CDR1 and CDR2 from the germline V gene are SGHNT and YYREEE (reference sequence).

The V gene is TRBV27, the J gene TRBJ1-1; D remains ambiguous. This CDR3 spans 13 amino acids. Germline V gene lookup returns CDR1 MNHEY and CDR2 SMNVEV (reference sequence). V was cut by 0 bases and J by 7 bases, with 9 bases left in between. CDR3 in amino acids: CASSLSPSYEAFF. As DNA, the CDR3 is TGTGCCAGCAGTTTATCCCCCTCATATGAAGCTTTCTTT.